These 18 T cell receptor beta chains share one sample of origin, sequenced in a study of T-cell memory formation after mild COVID-19. TCRdb used MiXCR to reprocess the 5' RACE reads, holding one entry per CDR3 protein. The sample carries 400,000 or so distinct CDR3 sequences, around 18% recorded once. The sequenced sample was PBMCs or a T cell subset sorted from them (not recorded which). These receptors originate from an adult woman who had mild COVID-19 (a few samples of this study predate the infection). Cell type and time point are not known.

This clonotype showed up just a few times. This sequence joins TRBV20-1 and TRBJ1-3; tentative D call: TRBD1 (6 bases). V lost 0 bases and J lost 4, with 13 bases in between. Germline lookup yields CDR1 DFQATT and CDR2 SNEGSKA (reference sequence). The CDR3 totals 15 residues. The CDR3 sequence: CSARDLWGAGNTIYF. Written as DNA, the CDR3 is TGCAGTGCTAGAGATCTTTGGGGGGCCGGAAACACCATATATTTT.

In this sample, this clonotype turned up a few times. This rearrangement joins TRBV14 to TRBJ1-2, with 7 bases matching TRBD1. The CDR3 is made up of 17 amino acids. Germline lookup yields CDR1 SGHDN and CDR2 FVKESK. Losses at the gene ends were 4 bases for V and 4 bases for J; bases not matched to a gene: 15. DNA of the CDR3: TGTGCCAGCAGCCGCTTAGCTCGGGGGACAGATGTCTATGGCTACACCTTC. This translates into CASSRLARGTDVYGYTF.

The rearrangement uses TRBV2 and TRBJ1-1; 7 nucleotides match TRBD1. This CDR3 spans 14 amino acids. Germline V CDR1 and CDR2: SNHLY, FYNNEI. J gave up 4 bases and V 6 bases, and 8 bases lay outside the gene matches. This CDR3 reads CASSSDRRPTEAFF. The CDR3, as DNA: TGTGCCAGCAGCTCGGACAGGCGGCCCACTGAAGCTTTCTTT.

The rearrangement joins TRBV15 to TRBJ1-4, with TRBD1 matching over 8 bases. CDR3 length: 15 amino acids. J lost 7 bases, V lost 1 base, and 5 bases had no gene match. CDR1 is LNHNV, CDR2 YYDKDF, per germline (reference sequence). CDR3 loop: CATSRAGTGFEKLFF. CDR3 nucleotides: TGTGCCACCAGCAGAGCCGGGACAGGCTTTGAAAAACTGTTTTTT.

This clonotype has only a few counts. The chain couples TRBV18 to TRBJ2-7; D may be TRBD2 (6 bases). The CDR3 covers 15 residues. Germline V gives CDR1 KGHSH, CDR2 LQKENI. V lost 0 bases and J 0 bases, leaving 9 bases between the germline ends. In DNA, the CDR3 is TGTGCCAGCTCACCACCGGGGGGAATCTCCTACGAGCAGTACTTC. Its protein is CASSPPGGISYEQYF.

This sequence joins TRBV7-3 and TRBJ2-2, with 10 bases that match TRBD2. Germline V gene sequence: CDR1 SGHTA, CDR2 FQGTGA. The CDR3 totals 16 residues. V gave up 3 bases and J gave up 4 bases; unmatched junction bases: 5. The CDR3 DNA follows: TGTGCCAGCAGCTTGTTAGCGGGAGGCGGCACCGGGGAGCTGTTTTTT. Its protein is CASSLLAGGGTGELFF.

V is TRBV29-1 and J is TRBJ2-3; perhaps TRBD1 as D (6 bases). V lost 5 bases, J lost 6 bases, and 15 bases lay in between. The germline V gene encodes CDR1 SQVTM and CDR2 ANQGSEA. This CDR3 has 13 amino acids. The CDR3 nucleotides are TGCAGCGTTTGGTCAGGGGCGATGGATACGCAGTATTTT. Amino acids: CSVWSGAMDTQYF.

This sequence joins TRBV9 and TRBJ1-1, with TRBD1 matching 12 bases. Germline V gene lookup returns CDR1 SGDLS and CDR2 YYNGEE. The CDR3 is 19 amino acids. Losses at the gene ends were 0 bases for V and 5 bases for J; bases not matched to a gene: 14. CDR3 nucleotide sequence: TGTGCCAGCAGCGTAGCTACAGGGACAGGGGGCGTAGGTAGGACTGAAGCTTTCTTT. It is translated as CASSVATGTGGVGRTEAFF.

V gene TRBV5-1 combines with J gene TRBJ1-1; 7 nucleotides agree with TRBD1. V was clipped by 2 bases and J by 1 base; unmatched bases: 5. The CDR3 is 15 amino acids. Germline V gene data show CDR1 as SGHRS and CDR2 as YFSETQ. CDR3 protein: CASSFRGDSNTEAFF. The CDR3 DNA sequence: TGCGCCAGCAGCTTCAGGGGGGACTCGAACACTGAAGCTTTCTTT.

The count of this clonotype is one. The chain combines TRBV7-9 with TRBJ2-4, with 8 bases that match TRBD2. The CDR3 covers 18 residues. The germline CDR1 and CDR2 sequences are SEHNR and FQNEAQ (reference sequence). V lost 5 bases and J lost 1; bases outside the gene matches: 13. In nucleotides, the CDR3 is TGTGCCAGCAGCAACGGGACTAGGTTATTATTGGCCAAAAACATTCAGTACTTC. Protein sequence: CASSNGTRLLLAKNIQYF.

This clonotype appeared many times. One end of the junction is discordant with germline, which a read error may explain. This rearrangement joins TRBV5-1 to TRBJ2-2; no reliable D call. The length of the CDR3 is 14 residues. The germline gives CDR1 SGHRS, CDR2 YFSETQ. The CDR3 loop reads CASSLTGYTGELFF. The CDR3, as DNA: TGTGCCAGCAGCTTAACCGGGTACACCGGGGAGCTGTTTTTT.

The V call is TRBV27, the J call TRBJ2-3; 7 bases line up with TRBD1. Per the germline V gene, CDR1 is MNHEY and CDR2 is SMNVEV (reference sequence). The CDR3 loop spans 15 amino acids. The ends lost 4 bases at V and 4 bases at J; junction bases unmatched: 8. CDR3 in amino acids: CASSSPFDRADTQYF. CDR3 sequence (DNA): TGTGCCAGCAGTTCTCCGTTCGACAGGGCAGATACGCAGTATTTT.

This clonotype was seen a few times. This sequence joins TRBV20-1 and TRBJ2-5; 9 bases align to TRBD1. This CDR3 is built from 14 residues. V was clipped by 5 bases and J by 0 bases; unmatched bases: 4. Germline V gene sequence: CDR1 DFQATT, CDR2 SNEGSKA (reference sequence). CDR3 sequence: CSASDRGNQETQYF. The CDR3 nucleotides read TGCAGTGCTTCGGACAGGGGTAACCAAGAGACCCAGTACTTC.

The CDR3 protein is CASREDSSNEKLFF. CDR3 coding DNA: TGTGCCAGCAGGGAGGACAGCTCTAATGAAAAACTGTTTTTT. The chain couples TRBV2 to TRBJ1-4, with D possibly matching TRBD1 (6 bases). The CDR3 is made up of 14 amino acids. Trimming took off 6 bases at V and 3 bases at J, with 11 bases between the two ends. The V gene's germline CDR1 is SNHLY and CDR2 FYNNEI.

This clonotype has a handful of counts. The J gene is TRBJ2-7, the V gene TRBV20-1; 12 nucleotides align to TRBD2. Germline CDR1 reads DFQATT; CDR2 reads SNEGSKA (reference sequence). J gave up 4 bases and V 0 bases, and 7 bases lay outside the gene matches. CDR3 length: 16 residues. CDR3 coding DNA: TGCAGTGCTAGAGATGTACTAGCGGGGGGAGGATACGAGCAGTACTTC. Amino acid sequence: CSARDVLAGGGYEQYF.

This clonotype was picked up a small number of times. The V gene is TRBV4-1, the J gene TRBJ2-3; the D call may be TRBD1 or TRBD2 (6 bases each). V was clipped by 0 bases and J by 4 bases, with 14 bases between them. The CDR3 has 16 residues. In germline, CDR1 is MGHRA, CDR2 YSYEKL. CDR3 sequence (DNA): TGCGCCAGCAGCCAAGAGAGGGGGGTAGTCGCAGATACGCAGTATTTT. Translated: CASSQERGVVADTQYF.

The gene calls are TRBV15 and TRBJ2-1; 11 nucleotides align to TRBD1. Germline V gives CDR1 LNHNV, CDR2 YYDKDF (reference sequence). Trimming cost V 5 bases and J 4 bases; bases outside gene matches: 7. The CDR3 consists of 16 residues. The CDR3 bases are TGTGCCACCAGCGCCGGGACAGGGGGTGGGTACAATGAGCAGTTCTTC. Its translation: CATSAGTGGGYNEQFF.

The chain recombines TRBV4-1 with TRBJ2-3; 13 positions match TRBD2. CDR3 size: 17 residues. The ends lost 0 bases at V and 6 bases at J; junction bases unmatched: 6. Looked up from germline, CDR1 is MGHRA and CDR2 is YSYEKL. The CDR3 sequence is CASSQEGLAGPADTQYF. In DNA, the CDR3 is TGCGCCAGCAGCCAAGAGGGACTAGCGGGGCCGGCGGATACGCAGTATTTT.